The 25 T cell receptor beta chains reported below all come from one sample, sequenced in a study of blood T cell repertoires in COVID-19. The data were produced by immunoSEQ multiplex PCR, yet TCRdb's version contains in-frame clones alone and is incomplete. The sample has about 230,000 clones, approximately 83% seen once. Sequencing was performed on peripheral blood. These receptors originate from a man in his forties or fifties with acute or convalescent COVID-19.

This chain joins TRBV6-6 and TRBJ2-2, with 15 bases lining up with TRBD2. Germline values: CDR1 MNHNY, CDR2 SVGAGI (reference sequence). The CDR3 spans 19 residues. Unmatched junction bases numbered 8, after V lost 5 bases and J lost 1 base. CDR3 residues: CASSRGLAGGRRNTGELFF. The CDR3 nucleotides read TGTGCCAGCAGTCGAGGACTAGCGGGAGGGAGGAGGAACACCGGGGAGCTGTTTTTT.

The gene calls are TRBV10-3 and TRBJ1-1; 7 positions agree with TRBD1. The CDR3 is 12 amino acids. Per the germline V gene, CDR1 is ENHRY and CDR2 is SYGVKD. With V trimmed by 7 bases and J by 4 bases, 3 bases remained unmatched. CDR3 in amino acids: CAINQGGTEAFF. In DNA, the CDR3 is TGTGCCATCAATCAGGGGGGCACTGAAGCTTTCTTT.

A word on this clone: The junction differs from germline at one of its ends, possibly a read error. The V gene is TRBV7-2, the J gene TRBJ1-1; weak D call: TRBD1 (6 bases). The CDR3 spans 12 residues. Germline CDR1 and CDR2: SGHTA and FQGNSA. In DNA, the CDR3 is TGTGCCAGCAGCTTACCCGGACAGCGCTTAGGATTT. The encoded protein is CASSLPGQRLGF.

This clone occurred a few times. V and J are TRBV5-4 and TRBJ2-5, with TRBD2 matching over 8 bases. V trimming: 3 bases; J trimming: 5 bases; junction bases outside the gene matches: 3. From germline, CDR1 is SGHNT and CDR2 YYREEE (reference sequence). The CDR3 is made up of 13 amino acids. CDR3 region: CASSYGTRETQYF. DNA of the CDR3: TGTGCCAGCAGCTATGGGACTAGGGAGACCCAGTACTTC.

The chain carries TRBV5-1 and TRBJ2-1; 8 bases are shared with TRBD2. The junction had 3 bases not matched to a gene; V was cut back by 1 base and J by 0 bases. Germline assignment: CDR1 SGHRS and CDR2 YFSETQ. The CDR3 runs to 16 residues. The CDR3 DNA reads TGCGCCAGCAGCTTGACTAGCGGAAACTCCTACAATGAGCAGTTCTTC. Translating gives CASSLTSGNSYNEQFF.

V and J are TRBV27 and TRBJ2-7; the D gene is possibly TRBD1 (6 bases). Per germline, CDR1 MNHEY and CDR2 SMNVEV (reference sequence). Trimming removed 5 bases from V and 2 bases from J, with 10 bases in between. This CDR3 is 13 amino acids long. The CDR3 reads CASSKGTTYEQYF. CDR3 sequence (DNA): TGTGCCAGCAGTAAAGGGACAACCTACGAGCAGTACTTC.

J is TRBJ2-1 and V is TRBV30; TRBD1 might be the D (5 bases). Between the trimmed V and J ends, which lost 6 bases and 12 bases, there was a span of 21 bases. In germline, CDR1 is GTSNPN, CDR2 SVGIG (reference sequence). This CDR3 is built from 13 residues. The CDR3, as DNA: TGTGCCTGCGCCCTCGTTGGGGCTCAGGGGCAGTTCTTC. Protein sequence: CACALVGAQGQFF.

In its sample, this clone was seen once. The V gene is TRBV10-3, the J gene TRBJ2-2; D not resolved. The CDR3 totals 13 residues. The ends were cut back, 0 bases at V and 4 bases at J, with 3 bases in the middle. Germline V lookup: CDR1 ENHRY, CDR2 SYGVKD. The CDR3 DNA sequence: TGTGCCATCAGTGAGTCTATCACCGGGGAGCTGTTTTTT. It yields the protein CAISESITGELFF.

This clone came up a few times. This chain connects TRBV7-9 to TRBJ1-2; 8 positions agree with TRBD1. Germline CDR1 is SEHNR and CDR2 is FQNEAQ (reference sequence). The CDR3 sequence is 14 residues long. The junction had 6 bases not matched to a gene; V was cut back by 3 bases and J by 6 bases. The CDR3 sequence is CASSLDREGNGYTF. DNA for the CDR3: TGTGCCAGCAGCTTGGACAGGGAGGGGAATGGCTACACCTTC.

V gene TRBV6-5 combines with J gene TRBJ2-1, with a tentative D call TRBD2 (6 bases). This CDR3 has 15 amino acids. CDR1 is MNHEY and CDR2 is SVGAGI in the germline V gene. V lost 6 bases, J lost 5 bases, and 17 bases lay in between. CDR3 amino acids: CASSPLAGIDNEQFF. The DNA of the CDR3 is TGTGCCAGCAGCCCCCTGGCGGGAATCGACAATGAGCAGTTCTTC.

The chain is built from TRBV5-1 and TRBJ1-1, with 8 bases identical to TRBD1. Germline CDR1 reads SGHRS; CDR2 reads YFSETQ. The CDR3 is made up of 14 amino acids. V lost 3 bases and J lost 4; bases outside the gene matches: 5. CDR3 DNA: TGCGCCAGCAGCTCCCATACAGGGGGCACTGAAGCTTTCTTT. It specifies CASSSHTGGTEAFF.

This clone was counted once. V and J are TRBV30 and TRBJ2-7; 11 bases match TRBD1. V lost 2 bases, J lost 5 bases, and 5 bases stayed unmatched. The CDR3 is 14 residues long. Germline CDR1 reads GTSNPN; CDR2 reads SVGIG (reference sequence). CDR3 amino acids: CAWSSGQGAHEQYF. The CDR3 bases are TGTGCCTGGAGTAGCGGACAGGGGGCTCACGAGCAGTACTTC.

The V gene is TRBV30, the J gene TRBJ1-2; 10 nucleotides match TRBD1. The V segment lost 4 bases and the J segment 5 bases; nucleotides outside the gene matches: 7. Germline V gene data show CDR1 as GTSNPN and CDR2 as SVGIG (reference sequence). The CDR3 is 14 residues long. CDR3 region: CAWNRDRGFYGYTF. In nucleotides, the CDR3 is TGTGCCTGGAATCGGGACAGGGGTTTTTATGGCTACACCTTC.

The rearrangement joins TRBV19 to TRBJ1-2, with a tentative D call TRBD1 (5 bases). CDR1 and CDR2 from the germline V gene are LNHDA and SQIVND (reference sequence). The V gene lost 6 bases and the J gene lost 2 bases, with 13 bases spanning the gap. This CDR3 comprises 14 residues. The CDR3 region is CASRTGDANYGYTF. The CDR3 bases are TGTGCCAGTAGGACGGGGGATGCCAACTATGGCTACACCTTC.

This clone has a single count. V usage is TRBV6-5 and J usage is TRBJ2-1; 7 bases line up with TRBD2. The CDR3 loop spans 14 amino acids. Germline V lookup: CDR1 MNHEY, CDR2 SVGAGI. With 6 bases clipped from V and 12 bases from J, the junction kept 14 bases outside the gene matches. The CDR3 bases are TGTGCCAGCAGGGCCGGGACCAGCCGCGGGGGGCAGTTCTTC. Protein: CASRAGTSRGGQFF.

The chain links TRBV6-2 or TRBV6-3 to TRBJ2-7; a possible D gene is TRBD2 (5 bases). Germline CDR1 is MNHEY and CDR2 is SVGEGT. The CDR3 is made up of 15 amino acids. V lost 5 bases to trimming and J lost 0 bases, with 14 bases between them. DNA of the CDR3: TGTGCCAGCAGTGTCCGTGGACTTCTCTCCTACGAGCAGTACTTC. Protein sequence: CASSVRGLLSYEQYF.

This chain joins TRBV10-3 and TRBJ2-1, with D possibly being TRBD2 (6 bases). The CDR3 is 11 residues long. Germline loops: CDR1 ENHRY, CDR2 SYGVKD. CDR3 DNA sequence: TGTGCTAGCGGTTCCTACAATGAGCAGTTCTTC. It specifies CASGSYNEQFF.

DNA for the CDR3: TGTGCCAGTAGTATGAGGGACAGGGCGGTAGCAGATACGCAGTATTTT. This sequence encodes CASSMRDRAVADTQYF. V and J are TRBV19 and TRBJ2-3; TRBD1 matches 9 bases. The trim removed 3 bases at V and 4 bases at J, leaving 8 bases unmatched. The CDR3 spans 16 residues. The V gene's germline CDR1 is LNHDA and CDR2 SQIVND (reference sequence).

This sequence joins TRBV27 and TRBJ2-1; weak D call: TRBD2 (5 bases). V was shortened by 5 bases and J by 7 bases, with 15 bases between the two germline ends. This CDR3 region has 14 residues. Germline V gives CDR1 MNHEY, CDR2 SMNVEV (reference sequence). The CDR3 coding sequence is TGTGCCAGCAGTGCATCCCCTCCGGGGAATGAGCAGTTCTTC. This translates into CASSASPPGNEQFF.

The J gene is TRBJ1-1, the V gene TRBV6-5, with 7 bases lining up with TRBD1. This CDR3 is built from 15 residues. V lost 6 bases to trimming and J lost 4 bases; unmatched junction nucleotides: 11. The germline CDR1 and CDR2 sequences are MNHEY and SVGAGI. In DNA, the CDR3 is TGTGCCAGCAGGCGACAGGGAGTGGGTAGCACTGAAGCTTTCTTT. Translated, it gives CASRRQGVGSTEAFF.

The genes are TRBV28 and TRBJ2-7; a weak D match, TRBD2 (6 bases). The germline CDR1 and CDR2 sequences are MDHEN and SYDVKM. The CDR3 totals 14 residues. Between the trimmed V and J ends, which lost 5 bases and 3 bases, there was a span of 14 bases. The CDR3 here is CASSIAANRYEQYF. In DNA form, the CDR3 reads TGTGCCAGCAGTATAGCGGCAAACCGCTACGAGCAGTACTTC.

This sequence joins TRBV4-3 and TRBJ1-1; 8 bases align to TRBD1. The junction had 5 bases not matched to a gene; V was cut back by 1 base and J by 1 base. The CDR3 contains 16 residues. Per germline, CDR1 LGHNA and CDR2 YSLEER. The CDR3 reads CASSQASGTGNTEAFF. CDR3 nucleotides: TGCGCCAGCAGCCAAGCGTCAGGGACAGGGAACACTGAAGCTTTCTTT.

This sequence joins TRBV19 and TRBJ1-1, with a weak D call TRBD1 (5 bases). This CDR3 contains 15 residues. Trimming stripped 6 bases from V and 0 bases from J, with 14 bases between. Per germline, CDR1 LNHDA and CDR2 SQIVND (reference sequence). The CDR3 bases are TGTGCCAGTAGGGGTGGCGGCAGGGTGAACACTGAAGCTTTCTTT. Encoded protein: CASRGGGRVNTEAFF. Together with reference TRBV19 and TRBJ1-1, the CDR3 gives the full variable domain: DGGITQSPKYLFRKEGQNVTLSCEQNLNHDAMYWYRQDPGQGLRLIYYSQIVNDFQKGDIAEGYSVSREKKESFPLTVTSAQKNPTAFYLCASRGGGRVNTEAFFGQGTRLTVV.

The CDR3 DNA follows: TGTGCCACCAGCGGGGACAAGAATTCACCCCTCCACTTT. This gives the protein CATSGDKNSPLHF. J is TRBJ1-6 and V is TRBV15, with D possibly being TRBD1 (6 bases). Germline V gives CDR1 LNHNV, CDR2 YYDKDF (reference sequence). V lost 5 bases and J lost 7, with 9 bases in between. The CDR3 length is 13 residues.

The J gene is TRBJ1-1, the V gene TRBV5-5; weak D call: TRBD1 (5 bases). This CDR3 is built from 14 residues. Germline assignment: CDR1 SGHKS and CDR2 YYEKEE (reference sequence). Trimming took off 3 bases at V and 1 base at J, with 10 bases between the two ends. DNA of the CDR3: TGTGCCAGCAGCTCCACAGGACAGAACACTGAAGCTTTCTTT. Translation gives CASSSTGQNTEAFF.